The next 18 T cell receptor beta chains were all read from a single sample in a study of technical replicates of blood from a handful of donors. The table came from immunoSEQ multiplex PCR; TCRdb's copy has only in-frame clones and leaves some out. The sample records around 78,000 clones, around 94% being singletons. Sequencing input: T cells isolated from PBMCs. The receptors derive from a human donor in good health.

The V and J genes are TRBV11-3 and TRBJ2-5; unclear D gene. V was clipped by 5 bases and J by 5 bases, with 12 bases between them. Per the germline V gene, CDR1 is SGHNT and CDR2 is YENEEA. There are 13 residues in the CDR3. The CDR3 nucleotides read TGTGCCAGCAGCACCCCTATCCGGGAGACCCAGTACTTC. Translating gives CASSTPIRETQYF.

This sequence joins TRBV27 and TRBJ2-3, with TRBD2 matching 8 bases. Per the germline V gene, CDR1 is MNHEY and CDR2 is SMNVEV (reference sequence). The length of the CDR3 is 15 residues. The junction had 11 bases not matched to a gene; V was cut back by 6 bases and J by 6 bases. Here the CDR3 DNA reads TGTGCCAGCAGGAGGACAAGCGGGAGTGGTGATACGCAGTATTTT. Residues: CASRRTSGSGDTQYF.

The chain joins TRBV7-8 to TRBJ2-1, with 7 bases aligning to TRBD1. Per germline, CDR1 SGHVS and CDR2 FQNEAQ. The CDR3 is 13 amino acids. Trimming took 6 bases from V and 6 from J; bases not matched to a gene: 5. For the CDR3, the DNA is TGTGCCAGCAGAGAAGACAGGGCCAATGAGCAGTTCTTC. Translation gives CASREDRANEQFF.

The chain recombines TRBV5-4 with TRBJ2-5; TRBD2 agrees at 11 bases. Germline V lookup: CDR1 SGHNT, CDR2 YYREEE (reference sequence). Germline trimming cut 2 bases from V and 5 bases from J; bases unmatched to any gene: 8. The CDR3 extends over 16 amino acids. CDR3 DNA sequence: TGTGCCAGCAGCTTAAAAACTAGCGGGAGAGGGGAGACCCAGTACTTC. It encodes CASSLKTSGRGETQYF.

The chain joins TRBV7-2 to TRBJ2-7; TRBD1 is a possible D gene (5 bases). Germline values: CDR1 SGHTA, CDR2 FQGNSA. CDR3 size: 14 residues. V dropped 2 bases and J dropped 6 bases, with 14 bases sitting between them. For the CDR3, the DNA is TGTGCCAGCAGCTTATATGGATCCCAGGGCGAGCAGTACTTC. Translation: CASSLYGSQGEQYF.

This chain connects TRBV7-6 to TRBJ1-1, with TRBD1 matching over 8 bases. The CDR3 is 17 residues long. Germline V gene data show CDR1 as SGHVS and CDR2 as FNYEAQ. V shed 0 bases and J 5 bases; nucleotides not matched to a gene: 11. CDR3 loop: CASSLADRAWEGTEAFF. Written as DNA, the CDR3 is TGTGCCAGCAGCTTAGCGGACAGGGCATGGGAAGGTACTGAAGCTTTCTTT.

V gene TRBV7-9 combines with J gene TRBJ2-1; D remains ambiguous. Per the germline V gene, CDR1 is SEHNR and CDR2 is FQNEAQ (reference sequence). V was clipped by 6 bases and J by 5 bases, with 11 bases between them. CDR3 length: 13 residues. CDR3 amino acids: CASRPPQHNEQFF. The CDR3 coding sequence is TGTGCCAGCAGGCCCCCACAGCACAATGAGCAGTTCTTC.

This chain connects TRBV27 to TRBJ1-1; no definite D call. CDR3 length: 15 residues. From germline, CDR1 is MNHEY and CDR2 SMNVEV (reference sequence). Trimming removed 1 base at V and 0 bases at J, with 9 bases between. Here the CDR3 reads CASSLWAGMNTEAFF. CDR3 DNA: TGTGCCAGCAGTTTATGGGCGGGTATGAACACTGAAGCTTTCTTT.

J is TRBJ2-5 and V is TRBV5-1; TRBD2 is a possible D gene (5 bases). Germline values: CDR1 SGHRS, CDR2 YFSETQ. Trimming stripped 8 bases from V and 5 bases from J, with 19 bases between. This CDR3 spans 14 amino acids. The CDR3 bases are TGCGCCAGTAGGGCGGGCGTGAGCTTGGAGACCCAGTACTTC. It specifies CASRAGVSLETQYF.

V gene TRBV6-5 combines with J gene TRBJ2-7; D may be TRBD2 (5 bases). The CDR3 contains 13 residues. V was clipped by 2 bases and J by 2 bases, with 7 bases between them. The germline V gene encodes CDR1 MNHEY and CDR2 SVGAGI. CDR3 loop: CASSYAGTYEQYF. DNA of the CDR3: TGTGCCAGCAGTTACGCGGGCACCTACGAGCAGTACTTC.

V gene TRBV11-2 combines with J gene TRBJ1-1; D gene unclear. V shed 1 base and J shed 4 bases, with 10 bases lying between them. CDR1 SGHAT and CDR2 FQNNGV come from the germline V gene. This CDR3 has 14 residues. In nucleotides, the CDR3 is TGTGCCAGCAGCTTAGGTCAGTCGGGCACTGAAGCTTTCTTT. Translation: CASSLGQSGTEAFF. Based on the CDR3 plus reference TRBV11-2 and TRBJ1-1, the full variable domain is EAGVAQSPRYKIIEKRQSVAFWCNPISGHATLYWYQQILGQGPKLLIQFQNNGVVDDSQLPKDRFSAERLKGVDSTLKIQPAKLEDSAVYLCASSLGQSGTEAFFGQGTRLTVV.

The CDR3 bases are TGTGCCAGCAGCTCCCTTGGACTAGAGGGAGAGACCCAGTACTTC. Amino acid sequence: CASSSLGLEGETQYF. This chain connects TRBV7-2 to TRBJ2-5, with TRBD2 matching 7 bases. The junction had 9 bases not matched to a gene; V was cut back by 4 bases and J by 4 bases. Looked up from germline, CDR1 is SGHTA and CDR2 is FQGNSA. CDR3 length equals 15 residues.

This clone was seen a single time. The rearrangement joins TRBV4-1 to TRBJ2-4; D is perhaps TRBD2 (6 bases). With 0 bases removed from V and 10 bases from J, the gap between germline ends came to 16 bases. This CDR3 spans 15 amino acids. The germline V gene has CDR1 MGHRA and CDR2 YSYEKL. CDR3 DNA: TGCGCCAGCAGCCAAGACCCAGCGGGCGGGGATATTCAGTACTTC. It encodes CASSQDPAGGDIQYF.

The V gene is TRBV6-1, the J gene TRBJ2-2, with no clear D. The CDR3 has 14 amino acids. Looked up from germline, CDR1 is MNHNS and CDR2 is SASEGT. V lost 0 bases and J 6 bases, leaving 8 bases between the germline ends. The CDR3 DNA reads TGTGCCAGCAGTGAAGCTGTCCGTGCCGGGGAGCTGTTTTTT. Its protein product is CASSEAVRAGELFF.

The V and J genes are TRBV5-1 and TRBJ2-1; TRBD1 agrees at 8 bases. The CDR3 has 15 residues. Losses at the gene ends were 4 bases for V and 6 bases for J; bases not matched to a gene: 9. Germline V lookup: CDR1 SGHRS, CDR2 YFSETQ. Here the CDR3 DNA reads TGCGCCAGCAGCCTGGACAGGGAACACAGCAATGAGCAGTTCTTC. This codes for CASSLDREHSNEQFF.

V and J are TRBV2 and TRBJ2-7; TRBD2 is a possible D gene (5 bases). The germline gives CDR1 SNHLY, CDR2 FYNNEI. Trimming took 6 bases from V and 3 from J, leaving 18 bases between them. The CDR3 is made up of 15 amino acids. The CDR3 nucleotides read TGTGCCAGCAGGGCGCCTAGCACGGGAATCTACGAGCAGTACTTC. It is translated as CASRAPSTGIYEQYF.

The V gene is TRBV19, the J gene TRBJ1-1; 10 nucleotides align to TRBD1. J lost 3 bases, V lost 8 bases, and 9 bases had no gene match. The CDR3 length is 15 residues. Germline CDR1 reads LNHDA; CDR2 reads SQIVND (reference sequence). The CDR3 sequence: CASLPSGTGDTEAFF. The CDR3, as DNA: TGTGCCAGTCTTCCCTCCGGGACAGGGGACACTGAAGCTTTCTTT.

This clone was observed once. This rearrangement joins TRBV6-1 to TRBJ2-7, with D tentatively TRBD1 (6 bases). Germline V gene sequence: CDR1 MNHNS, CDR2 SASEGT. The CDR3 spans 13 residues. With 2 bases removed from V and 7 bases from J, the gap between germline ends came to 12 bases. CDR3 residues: CASSELGAGEQYF. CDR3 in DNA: TGTGCCAGCAGTGAATTGGGGGCGGGTGAGCAGTACTTC.